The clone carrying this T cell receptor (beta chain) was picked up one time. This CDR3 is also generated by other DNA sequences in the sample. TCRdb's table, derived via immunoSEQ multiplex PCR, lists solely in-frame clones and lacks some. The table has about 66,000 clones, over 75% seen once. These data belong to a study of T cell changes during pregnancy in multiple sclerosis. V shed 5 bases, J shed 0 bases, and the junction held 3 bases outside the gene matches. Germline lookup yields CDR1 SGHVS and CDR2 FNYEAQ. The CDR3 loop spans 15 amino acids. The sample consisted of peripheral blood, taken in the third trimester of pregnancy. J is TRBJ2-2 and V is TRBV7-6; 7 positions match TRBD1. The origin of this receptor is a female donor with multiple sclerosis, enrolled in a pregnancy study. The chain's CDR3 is CASSAQGANTGELFF. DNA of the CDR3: TGTGCCAGCAGCGCTCAGGGGGCGAACACCGGGGAGCTGTTTTTT.